This note documents a single TCR beta chain sequence. The target of this receptor is not known. It has no much larger one-base neighbor in the sample; base qualities were not kept. V was cut back by 0 bases and J by 4 bases, leaving a gap of 10 bases between them. As encoded in the germline V gene (reference sequence), CDR1 is SEHNR while CDR2 is FQNEAQ. The CDR3 covers 14 residues, taking in both the cysteine and the phenylalanine. Of all the DNA, just the CDR3 is kept, 42 bases in frame from base 1. These data originate in a study of blood T cell repertoires in COVID-19 (dated by TCRdb to between 2020 and 2021). At the level of the whole study: Samples from collaborators originated in the United States, Italy and Spain and spanned both the acute and convalescent phases of COVID-19. The repertoires were released in a freely available public database meant as a resource for research on the immune response to SARS-CoV-2. The material from the prospective study consisted of cDNA or gDNA derived from T cells, B-cell-depleted T cells, or PBMCs. Subjects who had been exposed to COVID-19, were actively infected with it, or had recovered from it provided the deeply sampled blood TCRbeta repertoires that made up the dataset. Samples came from the ongoing ImmuneRACE study (first 160 participants) plus 1,254 subjects from 6 global collaborators. Where available, HLA class I and class II types were obtained from metadata supplied by the sample provider rather than from assay-based typing. The sample metadata nearly always contained a de-identified subject ID, COVID-19 status, age in years and sex.

The immunoSEQ Assay, a bias-controlled multiplex PCR, was used to amplify TCRbeta CDR3 regions from genomic DNA. Under the source paper's analysis protocol: Within the assay, amplification of reference gene primers was used to estimate how many nucleated cells each sample contained. To quantify the absolute abundance of each unique TCRbeta CDR3 rearrangement, sequence reads were collapsed and filtered. For each sample, productive Simpson clonality was calculated as the square root of Simpson's diversity index over productive rearrangements. TCRdb stores this immuneACCESS table with in-frame sequences only. Part of the clones is absent; in the studies checked, under half of the shortfall reflects unresolved V genes, and no reason is known for the rest. V and J calls and clone size are those listed in that table; D and trimming were worked out from the DNA. This sample holds approximately 190,000 clones; less than 90% were observed only once. The ten biggest clones cover approximately 19% of the sample.

What the research found in general, with its limitations: The amount of clinical and demographic metadata varied by source and participant and was provided uncurated.

Whole blood was collected in K2EDTA tubes by collaborating institutions according to the institutions' own protocols. For TCRbeta analysis, collaborator samples were shipped as frozen whole blood, as isolated PBMCs, or as DNA extracted from either sample type. This TCR was recovered from a human donor in a cohort sampled during active COVID-19. The sequencing sample was made of peripheral blood. The sequence is built from TRBV7-9 and TRBJ2-7, and perhaps TRBD2 as D gene, on 5 matching bases. The CDR3 region: CASSLAGVSYEQYF. The bases are TGTGCCAGCAGCTTAGCGGGAGTATCGTACGAGCAGTACTTC.